The text below deals with one TCR beta chain. TCRdb ran MiXCR on the 5' RACE reads and lists one entry per CDR3 protein. The table records roughly 250,000 distinct CDR3 sequences, about a sixth of them present only once. There are 15 residues in the CDR3. Trimming at V came to 3 bases and at J to 7 bases, leaving 8 bases not matched to a gene. These data come from a study of T-cell memory formation after mild COVID-19. Sequenced: PBMCs or a T cell subset sorted from them (not recorded which). This TCR derives from a man in his late teens or twenties who had mild COVID-19 (a few samples of this study predate the infection). Cell type and time point are not known. This chain uses TRBV12-3 or TRBV12-4 with TRBJ2-1; 8 bases are shared with TRBD1. CDR3 DNA: TGTGCCAGCAGTTTTCAACAGGGGGTTGGGAATGAGCAGTTCTTC. Protein sequence: CASSFQQGVGNEQFF.